This is a list of T cell receptor beta chains from one sample in a study of cytomegalovirus exposure and HLA in healthy donors. Generated by immunoSEQ multiplex PCR, the TCRdb table keeps only in-frame clones and is missing some. The sample lists approximately 160,000 clones, roughly 85% seen once, with roughly 1.5% in the top ten. Specimen: PBMCs. These receptors came from a male donor in good health and CMV-seronegative. Both conserved end residues are part of each CDR3. The D gene is left open where the match is weak. Clone size appears in some rows only: once, few, many, or a class for an expanded clone.

v_call	j_call	d_call	clone_size	cdr3_nt	cdr3_aa
TRBV4-1	TRBJ2-5	TRBD2	NA	TGCGCCAGCAGCCAAGCCCTAGCGGGAGAAGTGGAGACCCAGTACTTC	CASSQALAGEVETQYF
TRBV2	TRBJ1-1	NA	NA	TGTGCCAGCAGTGATTCTGGAGGCACTGAAGCTTTCTTT	CASSDSGGTEAFF
TRBV7-9	TRBJ2-1	NA	NA	TGTTCCAGCAGCCCTCGCGGGCTCTACAATGAGCAGTTCTTC	CSSSPRGLYNEQFF
TRBV5-1	TRBJ2-7	NA	NA	TGCGCCAGCAGCGAGGATGGGAGGGGGTCCTACGAGCAGTACTTC	CASSEDGRGSYEQYF
TRBV11-1	TRBJ2-3	NA	few	TGTGCCAGCAGCTTAGATGGGACTAGCACAGATACGCAGTATTTT	CASSLDGTSTDTQYF
TRBV4-3	TRBJ2-5	NA	once	TGCGCCAGCAGCCAAGATACAGGCCAGGGGGAGACCCAGTACTTC	CASSQDTGQGETQYF
TRBV28	TRBJ2-6	NA	NA	TGTGCCAGTACTTCCCCACGCTCTGGGGCCAACGTCCTGACTTTC	CASTSPRSGANVLTF
TRBV18	TRBJ1-1	NA	NA	TGTGCCAGCTCACCAAACTCCCCCGAAGTAAACACTGAAGCTTTCTTT	CASSPNSPEVNTEAFF
TRBV7-9	TRBJ2-1	TRBD2	NA	TGTTCCAGCACCCCCGTTTTACGGGAGGGCCGCAATGAGCAGTTCTTC	CSSTPVLREGRNEQFF
TRBV7-3	TRBJ2-2	NA	NA	TGTGCCAGCAGTAGCGGCACCGGGGAGCTGTTTTTT	CASSSGTGELFF